A selection of T cell receptor beta chains follows, all from one sample in a study of a mutant IDH1 vaccine in newly diagnosed glioma. Sequencing was performed with immunoSEQ multiplex PCR; in TCRdb, only in-frame clones are kept and a portion is missing. The sample includes more than 30,000 clones, around 90% of them seen just once. Which antigens these TCRs recognize remains unknown. Here the sequenced sample was PBMCs, taken from a glioma patient whose treatment included an IDH1 peptide vaccine. These receptors came from a woman aged 35 to 49 with glioma. CDR3s include the opening cysteine and the closing phenylalanine or tryptophan. Fields, in order: CDR3 protein, CDR3 DNA, J gene, clone size, D gene, V gene. A D gene is named only where the DNA matches it firmly. Where a row states a size, it is once, few, many or the class of an expanded clone; other rows omit it.

cdr3_aa: CASSYNSGTGAYGYTF
cdr3_nt: TGTGCCAGCAGCTATAACTCCGGGACAGGGGCCTATGGCTACACCTTC
j_call: TRBJ1-2
clone_size: NA
d_call: TRBD1
v_call: TRBV7-9

cdr3_aa: CASSLPGTGIQPQHF
cdr3_nt: TGTGCCAGCAGTCTCCCCGGGACAGGGATACAGCCCCAGCATTTT
j_call: TRBJ1-5
clone_size: NA
d_call: TRBD1
v_call: TRBV4-2

cdr3_aa: CASSQDRGREQFF
cdr3_nt: TGTGCCAGCAGCCAAGACAGGGGGCGTGAGCAGTTCTTC
j_call: TRBJ2-1
clone_size: once
d_call: TRBD1
v_call: TRBV4-2

cdr3_aa: CASSPTGRDGYTF
cdr3_nt: TGTGCCAGCTCACCAACAGGTCGGGATGGCTACACCTTC
j_call: TRBJ1-2
clone_size: NA
d_call: NA
v_call: TRBV18

cdr3_aa: CASSPTGQGYGYTF
cdr3_nt: TGTGCCAGCAGCCCAACGGGACAGGGCTATGGCTACACCTTC
j_call: TRBJ1-2
clone_size: few
d_call: TRBD1
v_call: TRBV6-1

cdr3_aa: CASSLIGQTSGANVLTF
cdr3_nt: TGTGCCAGCAGCTTGATAGGGCAGACCTCTGGGGCCAACGTCCTGACTTTC
j_call: TRBJ2-6
clone_size: once
d_call: NA
v_call: TRBV5-5

cdr3_aa: CSAQNMNTEAFF
cdr3_nt: TGCAGCGCACAGAACATGAACACTGAAGCTTTCTTT
j_call: TRBJ1-1
clone_size: NA
d_call: NA
v_call: TRBV29-1

cdr3_aa: CASYDTSSYNEQFF
cdr3_nt: TGTGCCAGTTACGACACCAGCTCCTACAATGAGCAGTTCTTC
j_call: TRBJ2-1
clone_size: NA
d_call: NA
v_call: TRBV19

cdr3_aa: CASSETSGGGWEQETQYF
cdr3_nt: TGCGCCAGCAGCGAAACGAGCGGGGGTGGTTGGGAACAAGAGACCCAGTACTTC
j_call: TRBJ2-5
clone_size: NA
d_call: TRBD2
v_call: TRBV10-2

cdr3_aa: CASSSAGVETQYF
cdr3_nt: TGCGCCAGCAGCTCAGCGGGGGTGGAGACCCAGTACTTC
j_call: TRBJ2-5
clone_size: NA
d_call: TRBD2
v_call: TRBV5-1

cdr3_aa: CASSFSPGAQGYEQYF
cdr3_nt: TGTGCCAGCAGCTTCAGTCCGGGGGCACAAGGATACGAGCAGTACTTC
j_call: TRBJ2-7
clone_size: few
d_call: NA
v_call: TRBV7-8

cdr3_aa: CASVQGWGNQPQHF
cdr3_nt: TGTGCCAGCGTACAGGGATGGGGCAATCAGCCCCAGCATTTT
j_call: TRBJ1-5
clone_size: NA
d_call: NA
v_call: TRBV28

cdr3_aa: CASWTRLTDTQYF
cdr3_nt: TGTGCCAGTTGGACTCGCCTGACGGATACGCAGTATTTT
j_call: TRBJ2-3
clone_size: NA
d_call: NA
v_call: TRBV6-1

cdr3_aa: CASRDPGRYTEAFF
cdr3_nt: TGTGCCAGCAGAGATCCCGGGAGGTACACTGAAGCTTTCTTT
j_call: TRBJ1-1
clone_size: once
d_call: NA
v_call: TRBV6-1

cdr3_aa: CASSLTDSSTDSPLHF
cdr3_nt: TGTGCCAGCAGTTTAACGGACAGTAGTACGGATTCACCCCTCCACTTT
j_call: TRBJ1-6
clone_size: NA
d_call: NA
v_call: TRBV6-5

cdr3_aa: CASSQVNTEAFF
cdr3_nt: TGTGCCAGCAGTCAGGTGAACACTGAAGCTTTCTTT
j_call: TRBJ1-1
clone_size: few
d_call: NA
v_call: TRBV7-9

cdr3_aa: CASSLASGRNTDTQYF
cdr3_nt: TGTGCCAGCAGCTTAGCTAGCGGGAGGAACACAGATACGCAGTATTTT
j_call: TRBJ2-3
clone_size: NA
d_call: TRBD2
v_call: TRBV7-2

cdr3_aa: CAWSEGSQETQYF
cdr3_nt: TGTGCCTGGAGCGAGGGGTCGCAAGAGACCCAGTACTTC
j_call: TRBJ2-5
clone_size: NA
d_call: NA
v_call: TRBV30

cdr3_aa: CAWSDKREFLGEQYF
cdr3_nt: TGTGCCTGGAGTGATAAGCGGGAGTTTCTAGGGGAGCAGTACTTC
j_call: TRBJ2-7
clone_size: NA
d_call: TRBD2
v_call: TRBV30

cdr3_aa: CASSSGTGGVETQYF
cdr3_nt: TGTGCCAGCAGCTCCGGGACAGGGGGCGTGGAGACCCAGTACTTC
j_call: TRBJ2-5
clone_size: NA
d_call: TRBD1
v_call: TRBV6-6

cdr3_aa: CASSQGPTNTEAFF
cdr3_nt: TGCGCCAGCAGCCAAGGGCCGACGAACACTGAAGCTTTCTTT
j_call: TRBJ1-1
clone_size: NA
d_call: NA
v_call: TRBV5-1

cdr3_aa: CASSEVPGGITEAFF
cdr3_nt: TGTGCCAGCAGTGAAGTGCCGGGGGGTATCACTGAAGCTTTCTTT
j_call: TRBJ1-1
clone_size: NA
d_call: NA
v_call: TRBV6-1

cdr3_aa: CASSGGGRYGYTF
cdr3_nt: TGTGCCAGCAGTGGTGGGGGGCGATATGGCTACACCTTC
j_call: TRBJ1-2
clone_size: NA
d_call: NA
v_call: TRBV6-1

cdr3_aa: CAGGQGGEKLFF
cdr3_nt: TGTGCCGGAGGACAGGGCGGAGAAAAACTGTTTTTT
j_call: TRBJ1-4
clone_size: NA
d_call: TRBD1
v_call: TRBV28

cdr3_aa: CASRTGKGNTEAFF
cdr3_nt: TGTGCCAGTAGGACAGGGAAGGGGAACACTGAAGCTTTCTTT
j_call: TRBJ1-1
clone_size: NA
d_call: TRBD1
v_call: TRBV19

cdr3_aa: CASSLDRVADTQYF
cdr3_nt: TGCGCCAGCAGCCTCGACAGGGTAGCAGATACGCAGTATTTT
j_call: TRBJ2-3
clone_size: NA
d_call: TRBD1
v_call: TRBV5-1

cdr3_aa: CASSQEIVRPLHF
cdr3_nt: TGCGCCAGCAGCCAAGAGATTGTTCGACCCCTCCACTTT
j_call: TRBJ1-6
clone_size: NA
d_call: NA
v_call: TRBV4-1

cdr3_aa: CASLAGSSGANVLTF
cdr3_nt: TGTGCCAGTTTAGCGGGGAGTTCTGGGGCCAACGTCCTGACTTTC
j_call: TRBJ2-6
clone_size: NA
d_call: TRBD2
v_call: TRBV6-5

cdr3_aa: CAWERGWTSGSLKDTGELFF
cdr3_nt: TGTGCCTGGGAACGTGGGTGGACTAGCGGGAGTTTAAAGGACACCGGGGAGCTGTTTTTT
j_call: TRBJ2-2
clone_size: NA
d_call: TRBD2
v_call: TRBV30

cdr3_aa: CASSFRTSGTSYNEQFF
cdr3_nt: TGTGCCAGCAGCTTTCGAACTAGCGGGACCTCCTACAATGAGCAGTTCTTC
j_call: TRBJ2-1
clone_size: NA
d_call: TRBD2
v_call: TRBV7-2

cdr3_aa: CASSQVGTSGTYEQYF
cdr3_nt: TGTGCCAGCAGCCAAGTGGGGACTAGCGGCACCTACGAGCAGTACTTC
j_call: TRBJ2-7
clone_size: NA
d_call: TRBD2
v_call: TRBV4-2